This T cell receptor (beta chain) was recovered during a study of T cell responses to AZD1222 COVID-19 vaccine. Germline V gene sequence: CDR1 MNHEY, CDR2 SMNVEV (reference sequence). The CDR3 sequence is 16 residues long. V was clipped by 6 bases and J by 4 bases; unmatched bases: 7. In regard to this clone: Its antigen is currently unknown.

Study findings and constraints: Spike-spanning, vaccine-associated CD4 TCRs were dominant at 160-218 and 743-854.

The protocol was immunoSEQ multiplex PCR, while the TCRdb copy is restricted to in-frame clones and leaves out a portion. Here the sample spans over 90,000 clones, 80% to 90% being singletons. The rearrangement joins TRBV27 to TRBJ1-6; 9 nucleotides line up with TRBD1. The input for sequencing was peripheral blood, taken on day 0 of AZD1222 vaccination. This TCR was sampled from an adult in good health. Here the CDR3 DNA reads TGTGCCAGCAGGGAACAGGGGGCCTCATATAATTCACCCCTCCACTTT. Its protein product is CASREQGASYNSPLHF.